One sample yielded the 27 T cell receptor beta chains listed below, sequenced in a study of Graves' ophthalmopathy and Graves' hyperthyroidism. Beta-chain TCR CDR3 regions were amplified from RNA transcripts. An initial RT-PCR round employing HTBI primers preceded a second-round multiplex PCR. TCRdb processed the multiplex PCR reads anew with MiXCR; each CDR3 protein has one entry. The sample lists roughly 500,000 distinct CDR3 sequences, approximately 15% occurring once. The specimen sequenced was blood. Receptors were obtained from a young woman with Graves' ophthalmopathy.

This clonotype appeared many times. J is TRBJ1-1 and V is TRBV18; D is undetermined. The CDR3 totals 12 residues. Germline CDR1 KGHSH, CDR2 LQKENI. Trimming removed 8 bases from V and 4 bases from J, with 11 bases in between. CDR3 amino acids: CASSPGSTEAFF. CDR3 coding DNA: TGTGCCAGCAGTCCCGGGAGCACTGAAGCTTTCTTT.

Concerning this clonotype: A much larger clone differs by one base, so this may be a read error. The chain employs TRBV6-5 and TRBJ1-3; D possibly corresponds to TRBD1 (5 bases). CDR1 is MNHEY, CDR2 SVGAGI, per germline. V lost 2 bases and J 8 bases, leaving 22 bases between the germline ends. This CDR3 is 17 amino acids long. The CDR3 nucleotides read TGTGCCAGCAGTTACACGGGACGGGTTGTTTCATCGGACACCATATATTTT. It yields the protein CASSYTGRVVSSDTIYF.

This clonotype was counted at least ten times. The chain is built from TRBV6-5 and TRBJ2-7, with 12 positions matching TRBD1. The ends lost 8 bases at V and 5 bases at J; junction bases unmatched: 7. From germline, CDR1 is MNHEY and CDR2 SVGAGI. This CDR3 has 14 amino acids. The CDR3: CASVPGQGAHEQYF. The CDR3 region has the DNA TGTGCCAGCGTACCGGGACAGGGGGCACACGAGCAGTACTTC.

This clonotype was recorded a few times. The rearrangement uses TRBV11-1 and TRBJ2-6; weak D call: TRBD1 (5 bases). Trimming cost V 7 bases and J 0 bases, with 22 bases left between them. CDR1 is SGHAT, CDR2 FQDESV, per germline (reference sequence). The CDR3 is 19 residues long. CDR3 sequence reads: CASTSGYWQGSSGANVLTF. DNA of the CDR3: TGTGCCAGCACCAGTGGATACTGGCAGGGTAGCTCTGGGGCCAACGTCCTGACTTTC.

This clonotype was seen ten or more times. The chain recombines TRBV20-1 with TRBJ1-6; D is ambiguous. Trimming removed 0 bases from V and 7 bases from J, with 10 bases in between. The CDR3 runs 14 residues. Per the germline V gene, CDR1 is DFQATT and CDR2 is SNEGSKA (reference sequence). The CDR3 loop reads CSARDTQTNSPLHF. CDR3 nucleotide sequence: TGCAGTGCTAGAGATACACAAACCAATTCACCCCTCCACTTT.

On this clonotype itself: A much larger clone differs from this one at a single base, so this may be a read error. The rearrangement joins TRBV9 to TRBJ2-7, with TRBD1 identical over 10 bases. Germline assignment: CDR1 SGDLS and CDR2 YYNGEE. The CDR3 is 14 amino acids. The CDR3 DNA reads as TGTGCCAGCAGCCTAAGACAGGGGGCTGAAGAGCAGTGCTTC. Protein: CASSLRQGAEEQCF.

In its sample, this clonotype was seen many times. V and J are TRBV19 and TRBJ2-2, with 7 nucleotides matching TRBD1. With 6 bases clipped from V and 8 bases from J, the junction kept 12 bases outside the gene matches. CDR1 and CDR2 from the germline V gene are LNHDA and SQIVND (reference sequence). The CDR3 is 15 residues long. Here the CDR3 reads CASRRRQGGTGELFF. CDR3 DNA sequence: TGTGCCAGTAGACGCAGACAGGGCGGCACGGGGGAGCTGTTTTTT. The full variable domain, in which reference TRBV19 and TRBJ2-2 provide the parts outside the CDR3, is DGGITQSPKYLFRKEGQNVTLSCEQNLNHDAMYWYRQDPGQGLRLIYYSQIVNDFQKGDIAEGYSVSREKKESFPLTVTSAQKNPTAFYLCASRRRQGGTGELFFGEGSRLTVL.

This clonotype was recorded many times. CDR3 region: CSVEAEGANYGYTF. CDR3 DNA sequence: TGCAGCGTTGAAGCAGAGGGGGCTAACTATGGCTACACCTTC. This sequence joins TRBV29-1 and TRBJ1-2, with D maybe TRBD1 (6 bases). V was cut by 1 base and J by 0 bases, with 9 bases left in between. The CDR3 is 14 residues long. Germline loops: CDR1 SQVTM, CDR2 ANQGSEA.

This clonotype was seen repeatedly, ten times or more. The chain recombines TRBV6-5 with TRBJ1-2; D not resolved. V was trimmed by 2 bases and J by 8 bases, leaving 12 bases between them. Germline V gene sequence: CDR1 MNHEY, CDR2 SVGAGI. The CDR3 loop spans 13 amino acids. The chain's CDR3 is CASSYGRERGYTF. The CDR3 DNA sequence: TGTGCCAGCAGTTACGGGAGGGAAAGAGGCTACACCTTC.

This clonotype has ten or more counts. This rearrangement joins TRBV6-1 to TRBJ1-2; 9 bases match TRBD1. Germline CDR1 and CDR2: MNHNS and SASEGT. The CDR3 has 13 residues. J gave up 4 bases and V 6 bases, and 3 bases lay outside the gene matches. CDR3 region: CASRRQGGYGYTF. The CDR3 DNA reads as TGTGCCAGCAGACGACAGGGGGGCTATGGCTACACCTTC.

This clonotype was seen only a few times. Here the CDR3 omits its conserved ending phenylalanine or tryptophan, so a read error is the likely source. V is TRBV30 and J is TRBJ1-2, with D possibly matching TRBD1 (5 bases). CDR1 and CDR2 (germline): GTSNPN, SVGIG (reference sequence). Trimming removed 0 bases from V and 7 bases from J, with 12 bases in between. CDR3 length equals 13 residues. This chain's CDR3 is CAWSVRGTGGYTL. The CDR3 coding sequence is TGTGCCTGGAGTGTTCGAGGGACGGGTGGCTACACCCTC.

This clonotype was seen many times. The genes are TRBV7-6 and TRBJ2-2; either TRBD1 or TRBD2 may supply D (6 bases each). Trimming left V 4 bases short and J 5 bases short, with 17 bases between. Germline V lookup: CDR1 SGHVS, CDR2 FNYEAQ. The CDR3 runs 16 residues. CDR3 residues: CASSSLRGRSTGELFF. The CDR3 DNA reads TGTGCCAGCAGCTCCCTTCGGGGGCGCAGTACCGGGGAGCTGTTTTTT.

The chain links TRBV20-1 to TRBJ2-5; the D gene is possibly TRBD2 (5 bases). CDR3 length: 15 residues. Germline CDR1 DFQATT, CDR2 SNEGSKA (reference sequence). V lost 5 bases to trimming and J lost 5 bases, with 21 bases between them. CDR3 nucleotide sequence: TGCAGTGCTCTGCGGTTCGGGATTCATGAGGAGACCCAGTACTTC. Translation: CSALRFGIHEETQYF.

This clonotype was counted many times. The chain couples TRBV7-2 to TRBJ2-2; 12 nucleotides match TRBD1. The CDR3 has 17 amino acids. V was clipped by 4 bases and J by 7 bases; unmatched bases: 10. CDR1 is SGHTA and CDR2 is FQGNSA in the germline V gene. CDR3 sequence reads: CASSYHRDRGQVGELFF. The CDR3 nucleotides read TGTGCCAGCAGCTACCACAGGGACAGGGGGCAGGTCGGGGAGCTGTTTTTT. Filled out from reference TRBV7-2 and TRBJ2-2, the complete variable domain reads GAGVSQSPSNKVTEKGKDVELRCDPISGHTALYWYRQSLGQGLEFLIYFQGNSAPDKSGLPSDRFSAERTGGSVSTLTIQRTQQEDSAVYLCASSYHRDRGQVGELFFGEGSRLTVL.

This clonotype has at least ten counts. The chain has TRBV30 and TRBJ1-2; 9 nucleotides line up with TRBD1. V lost 0 bases and J lost 7; bases outside the gene matches: 6. The CDR3 runs 14 residues. The germline CDR1 and CDR2 sequences are GTSNPN and SVGIG (reference sequence). Here the CDR3 DNA reads TGTGCCTGGAGTGTACAGGGGGCCGGGGTTGGCTACACCTTC. It specifies CAWSVQGAGVGYTF.

This clonotype was recorded many times. The chain joins TRBV30 to TRBJ1-5, with TRBD1 matching 8 bases. Germline V gives CDR1 GTSNPN, CDR2 SVGIG (reference sequence). This CDR3 has 13 residues. V lost 5 bases to trimming and J lost 6 bases; unmatched junction nucleotides: 6. The chain's CDR3 is CAWGQGLGQPQHF. The CDR3 DNA reads TGTGCCTGGGGACAGGGTTTAGGTCAGCCCCAGCATTTT.

With regard to this clonotype: This may come from a read error, since a much larger clone is one base off. The CDR3 bases are TGTACCAGTAGAGTTGTATTTCAGCCCCAGCATTTT. This codes for CTSRVVFQPQHF. This chain connects TRBV27 to TRBJ1-5; D gene unclear. Per germline, CDR1 MNHEY and CDR2 SMNVEV (reference sequence). The CDR3 contains 12 residues.

The table lists this clonotype with many counts. The chain is built from TRBV7-6 and TRBJ2-5; TRBD2 is a possible D gene (6 bases). CDR1 SGHVS and CDR2 FNYEAQ come from the germline V gene. The V end lost 5 bases, the J end lost 7 bases, and 11 bases lay between the germline ends. This CDR3 has 12 amino acids. As DNA, the CDR3 is TGTGCCAGCAGCGAGGGACTGGGGACCCAGTACTTC. It specifies CASSEGLGTQYF.

This clonotype was found many times. At one end, the junction sequence differs from germline, possibly due to a read error. V is TRBV13 and J is TRBJ1-1; 9 nucleotides line up with TRBD1. The CDR3 consists of 20 residues. From germline, CDR1 is PRHDT and CDR2 FYEKMQ (reference sequence). The chain's CDR3 is CASRRRTGASNSPMKTEAFF. In DNA, the CDR3 is TGTGCCAGCCGCAGACGGACAGGGGCTAGTAATTCCCCGATGAAGACTGAAGCTTTCTTT. Combining the CDR3 with reference TRBV13 and TRBJ1-1 gives the whole variable domain AAGVIQSPRHLIKEKRETATLKCYPIPRHDTVYWYQQGPGQDPQFLISFYEKMQSDKGSIPDRFSAQQFSDYHSELNMSSLELGDSALYFCASRRRTGASNSPMKTEAFFGQGTRLTVV.

This clonotype appeared a few times. The chain couples TRBV19 to TRBJ1-4; 8 nucleotides align to TRBD1. This CDR3 region has 19 residues. Germline lookup yields CDR1 LNHDA and CDR2 SQIVND (reference sequence). J gave up 2 bases and V 9 bases, and 20 bases lay outside the gene matches. The CDR3 here is CASDQGRQGHFTTNEKLFF. The CDR3 DNA reads TGTGCCAGCGATCAAGGGAGACAGGGGCATTTCACGACTAATGAAAAACTGTTTTTT.

This clonotype was recorded many times. V gene TRBV2 combines with J gene TRBJ2-7; no definite D call. The V gene's germline CDR1 is SNHLY and CDR2 FYNNEI. Deletions cut 6 bases from V and 2 bases from J, with 11 bases between. The CDR3 length is 13 residues. CDR3 loop: CASRRTETYEQYF. In DNA form, the CDR3 reads TGTGCCAGCAGGAGGACCGAGACCTACGAGCAGTACTTC.

This clonotype was recorded at least ten times. The chain recombines TRBV6-1 with TRBJ2-5; no definite D call. Germline assignment: CDR1 MNHNS and CDR2 SASEGT. V lost 6 bases and J lost 2, with 13 bases in between. The CDR3 has 14 amino acids. The CDR3 sequence: CASSPLESQETQYF. The CDR3 DNA sequence: TGTGCCAGCAGCCCATTAGAGTCTCAAGAGACCCAGTACTTC.

This clonotype was seen ten or more times. The J gene is TRBJ2-2, the V gene TRBV20-1, with TRBD2 matching over 8 bases. Trimming removed 4 bases from V and 6 bases from J; junction bases left unmatched: 7. CDR1 DFQATT and CDR2 SNEGSKA come from the germline V gene (reference sequence). The CDR3 loop spans 14 amino acids. The CDR3 DNA reads as TGCAGTGCTAACGAAGCGGGAGTAGCCGGGGAGCTGTTTTTT. It is translated as CSANEAGVAGELFF.

This clonotype was counted many times. The J gene is TRBJ1-1, the V gene TRBV20-1; TRBD1 matches 7 bases. J was trimmed by 2 bases and V by 6 bases; bases with no gene match: 6. Per the germline V gene, CDR1 is DFQATT and CDR2 is SNEGSKA (reference sequence). CDR3 size: 13 residues. The CDR3: CSATGTANTEAFF. The CDR3 DNA is TGCAGTGCCACCGGGACAGCCAACACTGAAGCTTTCTTT.

This clonotype was detected a few times. Compared with germline, one end of the junction differs, possibly owing to a read error. V and J are TRBV6-5 and TRBJ1-5; D unresolved. Per the germline V gene, CDR1 is MNHEY and CDR2 is SVGAGI. This CDR3 is 14 amino acids long. The CDR3 DNA is TGTGCCATCAGTTACGGGGTGTACAATCAGCCCCAGCATTTT. Residues: CAISYGVYNQPQHF.

For this clonotype: A much larger clone differs from this one at a single base, so this may be a read error. The V call is TRBV28, the J call TRBJ1-1, with D perhaps TRBD1 (5 bases). The CDR3 runs 15 residues. In germline, CDR1 is MDHEN, CDR2 SYDVKM. The CDR3 DNA reads TGTGCCAGCAGTCTCTACCGGGACCCGAGGACTGAATCTTTCTTT. The encoded protein is CASSLYRDPRTESFF.

This clonotype was seen only a few times. Its ends do not fully match the called genes, so a read error is possible. The chain couples TRBV12-3 or TRBV12-4 to TRBJ1-2; D not certain. The CDR3 runs to 13 residues. The CDR3 DNA sequence: TGTGCCAGCACCTTATCCGGGGTGGATGGCTACGCCTTC. This encodes CASTLSGVDGYAF.